The present T cell receptor (beta chain) was sequenced within a study of T cell responses to AZD1222 COVID-19 vaccine. Whole-study results and caveats: Among the donors, most were white British and more were female, and clonal diversity was possibly underestimated.

TCRdb's copy holds only in-frame clones and misses some; the assay was immunoSEQ multiplex PCR. The sample has about 140,000 clones; about 92% are singletons. As for this clone: What it binds is not known.

The germline V gene encodes CDR1 MNHEY and CDR2 SMNVEV (reference sequence). The length of the CDR3 is 14 residues. Trimming removed 2 bases from V and 7 bases from J; junction bases left unmatched: 3. This sequence was found in an adult who had recovered from COVID-19. The chain links TRBV27 to TRBJ2-1; 9 bases map to TRBD2. The sequencing here drew on peripheral blood, taken after recovery from COVID-19. DNA for the CDR3: TGTGCCAGCAGTTTAGCGGGAGGGCCGAATGAGCAGTTCTTC. Translation gives CASSLAGGPNEQFF.